A single sample gave rise to the 15 T cell receptor beta chains below, sequenced in a study of human T cells and chemical hapten exposure. Unique molecular identifiers were attached to individual cDNA molecules during library preparation. A single record per CDR3 protein comes from TCRdb applying MiXCR to the reads. The data show more than 100,000 distinct CDR3 sequences, roughly 8.5% seen once. It was unfractionated whole blood from which total RNA was extracted. Sequencing input: whole blood. These receptor sequences come from a human donor in good health. Some clones in this sample may be carry-over from other donors' samples.

This clonotype was recorded many times. The chain has TRBV19 and TRBJ1-5, with D uncertain. Trimming shortened V by 0 bases and J by 6 bases, and 9 bases separated the two germline ends. The CDR3 consists of 14 residues. Germline CDR1 and CDR2: LNHDA and SQIVND (reference sequence). The DNA for the CDR3 is TGTGCCAGTAGTATAGATCCCAGTCTTCAGCCCCAGCATTTT. Translation: CASSIDPSLQPQHF.

The sample holds many counts of this clonotype. The chain joins TRBV12-3 or TRBV12-4 to TRBJ1-1; D remains ambiguous. V was pared by 2 bases and J by 7 bases, with 11 bases between. The CDR3 has 13 amino acids. CDR3 DNA sequence: TGTGCCAGCAGTTTAAGGGTGGAGGTTGAAGCTTTCTTT. Its translation is CASSLRVEVEAFF.

The chain recombines TRBV12-3 or TRBV12-4 with TRBJ2-1, with 12 bases aligning to TRBD2. The CDR3 loop spans 14 amino acids. V trimming: 8 bases; J trimming: 4 bases; junction bases outside the gene matches: 3. The CDR3 DNA is TGTGCCAGCCTTCTAGCGGGAGGGTACAATGAGCAGTTCTTC. This encodes CASLLAGGYNEQFF.

The chain uses TRBV29-1 and TRBJ1-2, with 7 bases matching TRBD1. Trimming took 1 base from V and 4 from J; bases not matched to a gene: 6. The CDR3 runs 14 residues. Germline lookup yields CDR1 SQVTM and CDR2 ANQGSEA. This chain's CDR3 is CSVEGQGLRYGYTF. The CDR3 region has the DNA TGCAGCGTTGAAGGACAGGGATTGCGCTATGGCTACACCTTC.

This clonotype came up many times. This sequence joins TRBV10-3 and TRBJ2-7; D gene uncertain. The CDR3 runs to 12 residues. From germline, CDR1 is ENHRY and CDR2 SYGVKD. Trimming pared 4 bases from V and 3 bases from J, leaving 7 bases between. The CDR3 sequence is CAISGTNYEQYF. CDR3 bases: TGTGCCATCAGTGGGACCAACTACGAGCAGTACTTC.

This chain uses TRBV29-1 with TRBJ1-1; 9 positions agree with TRBD1. Germline V CDR1 and CDR2: SQVTM, ANQGSEA. With V trimmed by 8 bases and J by 5 bases, 12 bases remained unmatched. The CDR3 contains 14 residues. The DNA of the CDR3 is TGCAGCTACCGGGACAGGGAGAGTCTAACTGAAGCTTTCTTT. It codes for CSYRDRESLTEAFF.

This clonotype has at least ten counts. The chain couples TRBV20-1 to TRBJ2-7; TRBD1 matches 9 bases. Germline V gene lookup returns CDR1 DFQATT and CDR2 SNEGSKA (reference sequence). This CDR3 comprises 16 residues. V trimming: 3 bases; J trimming: 8 bases; junction bases outside the gene matches: 17. The CDR3 loop is CSASGTGQGSLSKQYF. CDR3 bases: TGCAGTGCTAGCGGAACGGGACAGGGATCTTTGAGCAAGCAGTACTTC.

The rearrangement joins TRBV20-1 to TRBJ2-7; possibly TRBD1 for D (5 bases). Between the trimmed V and J ends, which lost 3 bases and 12 bases, there was a span of 21 bases. The V gene's germline CDR1 is DFQATT and CDR2 SNEGSKA (reference sequence). The CDR3 has 13 residues. CDR3 bases: TGCAGTGCTAGGCCCCCAGGGTCCCCTACTTCGTACTTC. It is translated as CSARPPGSPTSYF.

This clonotype came up many times. This chain uses TRBV5-1 with TRBJ1-3; D gene unclear. This CDR3 contains 14 residues. Germline V gene sequence: CDR1 SGHRS, CDR2 YFSETQ. Trimming left V 4 bases short and J 0 bases short, with 8 bases between. CDR3 residues: CASSPGDSGNTIYF. The DNA for the CDR3 is TGCGCCAGCAGCCCCGGGGACTCTGGAAACACCATATATTTT. Drawing the rest from reference TRBV5-1 and TRBJ1-3, the complete variable domain is KAGVTQTPRYLIKTRGQQVTLSCSPISGHRSVSWYQQTPGQGLQFLFEYFSETQRNKGNFPGRFSGRQFSNSRSEMNVSTLELGDSALYLCASSPGDSGNTIYFGEGSWLTVV.

This clonotype was counted ten times or more. The chain recombines TRBV5-1 with TRBJ2-1, with D possibly being TRBD2 (5 bases). V was pared by 3 bases and J by 3 bases, with 10 bases between. This CDR3 comprises 14 residues. The germline V gene encodes CDR1 SGHRS and CDR2 YFSETQ. CDR3: CASSSSGNYNEQFF. CDR3 nucleotide sequence: TGCGCCAGCAGCTCCTCCGGGAACTACAATGAGCAGTTCTTC.

This clonotype turned up a few times. The V and J genes are TRBV7-6 and TRBJ2-3; the D is unclear. Germline values: CDR1 SGHVS, CDR2 FNYEAQ. Trimming pared 1 base from V and 6 bases from J, leaving 5 bases between. The CDR3 is made up of 12 amino acids. The CDR3 spells CASSLGADTQYF. In DNA form, the CDR3 reads TGTGCCAGCAGCTTAGGGGCGGATACGCAGTATTTT.

V and J are TRBV29-1 and TRBJ2-7; 7 nucleotides agree with TRBD1. The CDR3 covers 13 residues. After removal of 3 bases from V and 3 bases from J, the junction contained 5 bases not matched to a gene. CDR1 and CDR2 from the germline V gene are SQVTM and ANQGSEA. As DNA, the CDR3 is TGCAGCGTTGATCTGGGACAGAGCTACGAGCAGTACTTC. As protein: CSVDLGQSYEQYF.

This clonotype was recorded many times. The rearrangement joins TRBV20-1 to TRBJ2-7; D uncertain. There are 14 residues in the CDR3. V was cut by 6 bases and J by 2 bases, with 17 bases left in between. Germline lookup yields CDR1 DFQATT and CDR2 SNEGSKA (reference sequence). CDR3 loop: CSALSTESTYEQYF. CDR3 DNA sequence: TGCAGTGCCCTATCGACGGAGTCCACCTACGAGCAGTACTTC.

The CDR3 region has the DNA TGCAGCGTCTGGACTAGCGGGAACGAGAACACCGGGGAGCTGTTTTTT. It specifies CSVWTSGNENTGELFF. The rearrangement links TRBV29-1 to TRBJ2-2; 12 bases align to TRBD2. The germline CDR1 and CDR2 sequences are SQVTM and ANQGSEA. The CDR3 runs to 16 residues. With V trimmed by 6 bases and J by 1 base, 6 bases remained unmatched.

The sample holds many counts of this clonotype. This chain joins TRBV5-1 and TRBJ2-1; D is ambiguous. This CDR3 has 15 residues. Deletions cut 4 bases from V and 0 bases from J, with 11 bases between. Looked up from germline, CDR1 is SGHRS and CDR2 is YFSETQ. CDR3 in amino acids: CASSADRSSYNEQFF. In DNA, the CDR3 is TGCGCCAGCAGCGCAGACCGGAGCTCCTACAATGAGCAGTTCTTC.